This entry lists 23 T cell receptor beta chains sequenced from one sample in a study of T-cell memory formation after mild COVID-19. TCRdb re-called the 5' RACE reads with MiXCR, one entry per CDR3 protein. The repertoire has roughly 130,000 distinct CDR3 sequences, about 6% of them found once; the top ten carry roughly 2%. What was sequenced was PBMCs or a T cell subset sorted from them (not recorded which). The receptors come from an adult woman who had mild COVID-19 (a few samples of this study predate the infection). Cell type and time point are not known.

This clonotype was detected only a few times. This chain joins TRBV12-3 or TRBV12-4 and TRBJ2-7; D tentatively reads TRBD1 or TRBD2 (5 bases each). The CDR3 runs 14 residues. V dropped 7 bases and J dropped 0 bases, with 13 bases sitting between them. Written as DNA, the CDR3 is TGTGCCAGCAAAGGGACCTGGAGCTCCTACGAGCAGTACTTC. The encoded protein is CASKGTWSSYEQYF.

The CDR3 DNA is TGCGCCAGCAGCTGGAGGGACAGGGATGAAAAACTGTTTTTT. Its protein is CASSWRDRDEKLFF. V and J are TRBV5-1 and TRBJ1-4, with 9 bases aligning to TRBD1. The V gene's germline CDR1 is SGHRS and CDR2 YFSETQ. The V segment lost 3 bases and the J segment 6 bases; nucleotides outside the gene matches: 3. The CDR3 is 14 residues long.

This clonotype was seen ten or more times. The J gene is TRBJ2-5, the V gene TRBV6-2 or TRBV6-3; possibly TRBD2 for D (5 bases). Germline V gives CDR1 MNHEY, CDR2 SVGEGT. This CDR3 comprises 16 residues. The V end was cut by 4 bases, the J end by 5 bases, with 20 bases between. The CDR3 DNA sequence: TGTGCCAGCAGTTTACGCAGCGGACGGTCGCGGGAGACCCAGTACTTC. Translating it yields CASSLRSGRSRETQYF.

This clonotype was seen repeatedly, ten times or more. The chain has TRBV7-9 and TRBJ2-3; D gene uncertain. V shed 2 bases and J shed 2 bases, with 8 bases lying between them. The CDR3 is 14 amino acids. Germline lookup yields CDR1 SEHNR and CDR2 FQNEAQ (reference sequence). CDR3 in DNA: TGTGCCAGCAGCTTAATGCAGCACACAGATACGCAGTATTTT. It specifies CASSLMQHTDTQYF.

In this sample, this clonotype turned up a few times. CDR3 sequence reads: CKVRGVDGYTF. The CDR3 coding sequence is TGCAAGGTCCGGGGAGTCGACGGCTACACCTTC. V and J are TRBV29-1 and TRBJ1-2, with unresolved D. Looked up from germline, CDR1 is SQVTM and CDR2 is ANQGSEA. The CDR3 spans 11 residues.

This CDR3 is CASSQDQGLGEKLFF. CDR3 coding DNA: TGTGCCAGCAGCCAAGATCAAGGACTCGGGGAAAAACTGTTTTTT. V gene TRBV3-1 combines with J gene TRBJ1-4; the D is unclear. This CDR3 contains 15 residues. Germline CDR1 reads LGHDT; CDR2 reads YNNKEL (reference sequence). Trimming cost V 0 bases and J 8 bases, with 13 bases left between them.

This clonotype appeared many times. V and J are TRBV12-3 or TRBV12-4 and TRBJ2-3; the D gene is possibly TRBD2 (6 bases). V lost 7 bases and J 7 bases, leaving 12 bases between the germline ends. The CDR3 covers 12 residues. The CDR3 nucleotides are TGTGCCAGCACCCAGGAGGGGTATACGCAGTATTTT. Protein sequence: CASTQEGYTQYF.

This clonotype turned up a few times. The chain is built from TRBV7-2 and TRBJ1-2, with 7 bases fitting TRBD1. Trimming at V came to 4 bases and at J to 5 bases, leaving 4 bases not matched to a gene. This CDR3 spans 13 amino acids. The germline gives CDR1 SGHTA, CDR2 FQGNSA. The CDR3 sequence is CASSYGTVYGYTF. The CDR3 DNA reads TGTGCCAGCAGCTACGGGACAGTTTATGGCTACACCTTC.

The chain uses TRBV18 and TRBJ1-2; unclear D gene. The CDR3 is 15 residues long. Looked up from germline, CDR1 is KGHSH and CDR2 is LQKENI. Trimming removed 4 bases at V and 8 bases at J, with 20 bases between. The CDR3, as DNA: TGTGCCAGCTCACTTAACGGGCCGGCGGCTGGGGGCTACACCTTC. Protein product: CASSLNGPAAGGYTF. Supplemented by reference TRBV18 and TRBJ1-2, the full variable domain reads NAGVMQNPRHLVRRRGQEARLRCSPMKGHSHVYWYRQLPEEGLKFMVYLQKENIIDESGMPKERFSAEFPKEGPSILRIQQVVRGDSAAYFCASSLNGPAAGGYTFGSGTRLTVV.

This clonotype was detected ten times or more. The chain is built from TRBV29-1 and TRBJ1-1; maybe TRBD1 (6 bases). Germline assignment: CDR1 SQVTM and CDR2 ANQGSEA. V gave up 4 bases and J gave up 5 bases, with 17 bases separating them. The CDR3 sequence is 14 residues long. The CDR3 DNA sequence: TGCAGCGTTGTAGTAAGGGGGGCGCGAACTGAAGCTTTCTTT. Translating it yields CSVVVRGARTEAFF.

The rearrangement uses TRBV7-9 and TRBJ2-1, with 12 bases aligning to TRBD2. The CDR3 covers 19 residues. From germline, CDR1 is SEHNR and CDR2 FQNEAQ (reference sequence). V shed 2 bases, J shed 1 base, and the junction held 9 bases outside the gene matches. CDR3: CASSLRLLAGGPSYNEQFF. For the CDR3, the DNA is TGTGCCAGCAGCTTAAGGTTACTAGCGGGAGGACCTTCCTACAATGAGCAGTTCTTC. The full variable domain, its missing parts supplied by reference TRBV7-9 and TRBJ2-1, is DTGVSQNPRHKITKRGQNVTFRCDPISEHNRLYWYRQTLGQGPEFLTYFQNEAQLEKSRLLSDRFSAERPKGSFSTLEIQRTEQGDSAMYLCASSLRLLAGGPSYNEQFFGPGTRLTVL.

This clonotype turned up a few times. The chain has TRBV5-1 and TRBJ2-3; 14 bases match TRBD2. Germline loops: CDR1 SGHRS, CDR2 YFSETQ. Trimming took 4 bases from V and 3 from J; bases not matched to a gene: 13. The CDR3 covers 19 residues. CDR3: CASSGGLAGGMAGTDTQYF. The CDR3 DNA reads TGCGCCAGCAGCGGCGGACTAGCGGGAGGAATGGCGGGGACAGATACGCAGTATTTT. The full variable domain, rest sourced from reference TRBV5-1 and TRBJ2-3, is KAGVTQTPRYLIKTRGQQVTLSCSPISGHRSVSWYQQTPGQGLQFLFEYFSETQRNKGNFPGRFSGRQFSNSRSEMNVSTLELGDSALYLCASSGGLAGGMAGTDTQYFGPGTRLTVL.

This clonotype was seen a few times. This chain's CDR3 is CAWLGSREAFF. DNA of the CDR3: TGTGCCTGGTTGGGCAGTCGTGAAGCTTTCTTT. The J gene is TRBJ1-1, the V gene TRBV30; D is undetermined. CDR1 is GTSNPN and CDR2 is SVGIG in the germline V gene (reference sequence). Trimming took off 5 bases at V and 7 bases at J, with 11 bases between the two ends. The CDR3 consists of 11 residues. The full variable domain, rest sourced from reference TRBV30 and TRBJ1-1, is SQTIHQWPATLVQPVGSPLSLECTVEGTSNPNLYWYRQAAGRGLQLLFYSVGIGQISSEVPQNLSASRPQDRQFILSSKKLLLSDSGFYLCAWLGSREAFFGQGTRLTVV.

This clonotype was seen a few times. For the CDR3, the DNA is TGTGCCAGCAGTGCAAGACAGGGCTCGGGTAATTCACCCCTCCACTTT. This gives the protein CASSARQGSGNSPLHF. The chain couples TRBV9 to TRBJ1-6, with 7 bases matching TRBD1. There are 16 residues in the CDR3. The germline CDR1 and CDR2 sequences are SGDLS and YYNGEE. The V segment lost 5 bases and the J segment 6 bases; nucleotides outside the gene matches: 11.

The chain has TRBV12-3 or TRBV12-4 and TRBJ1-1, with D possibly matching TRBD1 (5 bases). With 5 bases removed from V and 8 bases from J, the gap between germline ends came to 9 bases. This CDR3 is built from 11 residues. The CDR3 region is CASSLGHEAFF. Here the CDR3 DNA reads TGTGCCAGCAGTCTCGGACACGAAGCTTTCTTT.

At least ten counts were recorded for this clonotype. The rearrangement uses TRBV18 and TRBJ2-3, with D tentatively TRBD2 (5 bases). This CDR3 comprises 14 residues. Trimming removed 3 bases at V and 1 base at J, with 8 bases between. Germline CDR1 is KGHSH and CDR2 is LQKENI. The CDR3 coding sequence is TGTGCCAGCTCACCCGGGGTTGGCACAGATACGCAGTATTTT. Protein product: CASSPGVGTDTQYF.

In its sample, this clonotype was seen a few times. The DNA for the CDR3 is TGTGCCAGCAGCGTAGGAGGGACAGATTCGACTAATGAAAAACTGTTTTTT. Translating it yields CASSVGGTDSTNEKLFF. The rearrangement links TRBV9 to TRBJ1-4; 7 bases are shared with TRBD1. This CDR3 has 17 amino acids. Germline CDR1 is SGDLS and CDR2 is YYNGEE. Unmatched junction bases numbered 7, after V lost 0 bases and J lost 2 bases.

There are a few counts of this clonotype. J is TRBJ2-5 and V is TRBV19; 7 bases align to TRBD1. The germline gives CDR1 LNHDA, CDR2 SQIVND (reference sequence). With 4 bases clipped from V and 2 bases from J, the junction kept 7 bases outside the gene matches. This CDR3 contains 15 residues. CDR3 nucleotides: TGTGCCAGTAGTACCGGACAGGCACTACAAGAGACCCAGTACTTC. It encodes CASSTGQALQETQYF.

The chain combines TRBV6-1 with TRBJ2-7; no reliable D call. V was pared by 5 bases and J by 4 bases, with 9 bases between. There are 12 residues in the CDR3. The germline V gene has CDR1 MNHNS and CDR2 SASEGT. The CDR3 coding sequence is TGTGCCAGCAGTTCTTCCGTTTACGAGCAGTACTTC. Encoded protein: CASSSSVYEQYF.

This clonotype was detected ten times or more. The chain couples TRBV24-1 to TRBJ1-1; no reliable D call. This CDR3 has 12 residues. Between the trimmed V and J ends, which lost 6 bases and 6 bases, there was a span of 10 bases. Looked up from germline, CDR1 is KGHDR and CDR2 is SFDVKD. The CDR3 loop is CATSNGASEAFF. The CDR3 DNA reads TGTGCCACCAGTAATGGAGCGTCTGAAGCTTTCTTT.

This clonotype was detected a few times. V usage is TRBV7-2 and J usage is TRBJ2-7; no firm D call. Looked up from germline, CDR1 is SGHTA and CDR2 is FQGNSA. V was pared by 4 bases and J by 2 bases, with 9 bases between. The CDR3 totals 13 residues. CDR3 bases: TGTGCCAGCAGCTCTAGACGGGCCTACGAGCAGTACTTC. As protein: CASSSRRAYEQYF.

This clonotype was counted many times. The V call is TRBV7-2, the J call TRBJ1-2; D is ambiguous. The V gene lost 5 bases and the J gene lost 8 bases, with 9 bases spanning the gap. The germline V gene encodes CDR1 SGHTA and CDR2 FQGNSA. This CDR3 region has 11 residues. In nucleotides, the CDR3 is TGTGCCAGCAGCCTCCTTGAGGGCTACACCTTC. It specifies CASSLLEGYTF.

This clonotype was counted between two and nine times. The CDR3 region is CAWSQYGRVNSPLHF. The CDR3 bases are TGTGCCTGGAGCCAGTACGGACGGGTAAATTCACCCCTCCACTTT. The chain recombines TRBV30 with TRBJ1-6; D unclear. Trimming pared 3 bases from V and 7 bases from J, leaving 16 bases between. CDR1 GTSNPN and CDR2 SVGIG come from the germline V gene (reference sequence). The CDR3 loop spans 15 amino acids. Combining the CDR3 with reference TRBV30 and TRBJ1-6 gives the whole variable domain SQTIHQWPATLVQPVGSPLSLECTVEGTSNPNLYWYRQAAGRGLQLLFYSVGIGQISSEVPQNLSASRPQDRQFILSSKKLLLSDSGFYLCAWSQYGRVNSPLHFGNGTRLTVT.